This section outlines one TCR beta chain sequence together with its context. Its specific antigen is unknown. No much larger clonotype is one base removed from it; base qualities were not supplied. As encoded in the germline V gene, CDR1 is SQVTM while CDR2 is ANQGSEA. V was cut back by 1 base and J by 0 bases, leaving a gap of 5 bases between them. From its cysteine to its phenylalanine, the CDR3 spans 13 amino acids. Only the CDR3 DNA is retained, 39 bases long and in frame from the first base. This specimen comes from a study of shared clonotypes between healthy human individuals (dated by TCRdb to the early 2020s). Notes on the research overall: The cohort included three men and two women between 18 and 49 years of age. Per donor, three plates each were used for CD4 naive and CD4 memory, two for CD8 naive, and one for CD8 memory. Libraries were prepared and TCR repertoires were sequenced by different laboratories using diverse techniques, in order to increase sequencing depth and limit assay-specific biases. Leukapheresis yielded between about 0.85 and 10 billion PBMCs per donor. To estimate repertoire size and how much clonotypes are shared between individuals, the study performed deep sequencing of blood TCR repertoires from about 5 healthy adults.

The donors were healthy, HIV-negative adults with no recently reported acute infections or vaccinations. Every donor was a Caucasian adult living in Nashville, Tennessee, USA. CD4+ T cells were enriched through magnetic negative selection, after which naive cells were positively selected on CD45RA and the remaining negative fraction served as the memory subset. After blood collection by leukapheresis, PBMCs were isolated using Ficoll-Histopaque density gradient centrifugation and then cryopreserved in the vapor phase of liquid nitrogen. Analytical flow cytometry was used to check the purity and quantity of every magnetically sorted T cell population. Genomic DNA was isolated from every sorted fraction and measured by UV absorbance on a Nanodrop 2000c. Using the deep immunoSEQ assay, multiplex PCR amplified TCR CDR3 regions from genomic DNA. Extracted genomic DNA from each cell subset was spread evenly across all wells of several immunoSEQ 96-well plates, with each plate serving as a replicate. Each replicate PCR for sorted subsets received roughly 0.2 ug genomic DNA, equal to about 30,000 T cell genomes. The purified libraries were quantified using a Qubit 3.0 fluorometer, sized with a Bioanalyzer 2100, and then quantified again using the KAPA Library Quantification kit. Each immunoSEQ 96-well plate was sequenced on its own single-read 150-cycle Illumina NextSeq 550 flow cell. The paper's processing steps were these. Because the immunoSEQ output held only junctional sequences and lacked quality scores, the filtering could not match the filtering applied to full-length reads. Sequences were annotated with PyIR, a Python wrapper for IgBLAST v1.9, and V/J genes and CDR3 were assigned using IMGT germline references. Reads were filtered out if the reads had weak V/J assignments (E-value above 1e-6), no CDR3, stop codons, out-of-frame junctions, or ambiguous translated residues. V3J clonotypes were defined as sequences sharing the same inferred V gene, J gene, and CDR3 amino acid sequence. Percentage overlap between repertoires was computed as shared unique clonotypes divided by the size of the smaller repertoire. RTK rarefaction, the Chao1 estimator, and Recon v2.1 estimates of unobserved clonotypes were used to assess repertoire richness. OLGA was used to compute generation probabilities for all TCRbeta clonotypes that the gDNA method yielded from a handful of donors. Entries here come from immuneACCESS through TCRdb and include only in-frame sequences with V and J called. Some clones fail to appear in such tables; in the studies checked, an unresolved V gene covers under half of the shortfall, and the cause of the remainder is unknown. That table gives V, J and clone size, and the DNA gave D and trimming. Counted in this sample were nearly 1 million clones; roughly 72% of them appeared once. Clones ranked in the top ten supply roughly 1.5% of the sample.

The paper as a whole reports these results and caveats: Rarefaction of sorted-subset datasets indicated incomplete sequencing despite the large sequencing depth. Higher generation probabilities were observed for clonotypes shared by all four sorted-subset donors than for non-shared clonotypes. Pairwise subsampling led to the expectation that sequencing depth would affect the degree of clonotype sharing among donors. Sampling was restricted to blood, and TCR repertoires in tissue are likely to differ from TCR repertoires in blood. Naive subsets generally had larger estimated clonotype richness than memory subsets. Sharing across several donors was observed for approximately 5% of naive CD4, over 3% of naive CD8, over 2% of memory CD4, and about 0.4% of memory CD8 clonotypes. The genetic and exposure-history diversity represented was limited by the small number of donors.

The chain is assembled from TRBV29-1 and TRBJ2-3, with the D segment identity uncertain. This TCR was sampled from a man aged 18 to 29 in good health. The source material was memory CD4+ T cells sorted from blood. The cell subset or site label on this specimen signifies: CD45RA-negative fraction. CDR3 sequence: CSVEGVSTDTQYF. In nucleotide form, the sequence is TGCAGCGTTGAAGGGGTTAGCACAGATACGCAGTATTTT.